The source of this T cell receptor (beta chain) is a study of shared clonotypes between healthy human individuals. CDR3 size: 12 residues. CDR1 is LNHDA and CDR2 is SQIVND in the germline V gene (reference sequence). Trimming cost V 5 bases and J 7 bases, with 11 bases left between them. Clones were sequenced by immunoSEQ multiplex PCR, and TCRdb holds only the in-frame ones, with some missing. The sample lists about 2.1 million clones, 93% occurring once. CD45RO-negative CD8 cells positively selected for CCR7 made up the naive population, which excluded terminally differentiated effector memory CD45RA+ cells.

What was sequenced was naive CD8+ T cells from PBMCs. The chain links TRBV19 to TRBJ2-5; D remains ambiguous. The TCR sequence derives from a man younger than 30 in good health. Some clones in this sample may be carry-over from other donors' samples. The CDR3 loop is CASSPLLGTQYF. The CDR3, as DNA: TGTGCCAGTAGTCCCCTCTTGGGGACCCAGTACTTC.